Described below is a single T cell receptor (beta chain) sequence and its context. Its antigen is not known. Deletions cut 1 base from V and 14 bases from J, with 10 bases between. This CDR3 has 11 residues. Germline V gene sequence: CDR1 SGHNT, CDR2 YYREEE (reference sequence). These data belong to a study of T cells in localized non-small cell lung cancer. Findings and limits, study-wide: Higher blood T cell density tracked longer overall survival. Highest T cell clonality was seen in uninvolved adjacent lung, surpassing that measured in tumor. Median detection of top 100 tumor clones in adjacent lung was over 45 clones.

Generated by immunoSEQ multiplex PCR, the TCRdb table keeps only in-frame clones and is missing some. The top ten clones hold roughly a fifth of a sample with about 59,000 clones, about 90% of them seen once. The sequence was collected from a man aged 35-69 years with stage I squamous cell lung carcinoma. Here the sequenced sample was peripheral blood, taken before any cancer treatment. The rearrangement joins TRBV5-4 to TRBJ2-1; no clear D. CDR3 DNA: TGTGCCAGCAGCTTGAGTGGGATAGAGTTCTTC. It yields the protein CASSLSGIEFF.